Reported below is one T cell receptor (beta chain). Its antigen is not known. J was trimmed by 11 bases and V by 4 bases; bases with no gene match: 17. Per germline, CDR1 DFQATT and CDR2 SNEGSKA (reference sequence). This CDR3 contains 16 residues. Unique molecular identifiers tagged the TCR beta cDNA libraries. Yield was roughly 0.5 million cDNA molecules from around 1 to 9.1 million T cells. TCRdb reprocessed the PCR reads with MiXCR, giving one entry per CDR3 protein. The table lists over 150,000 distinct CDR3 sequences, approximately 30% of them singletons, with about 1.6% in the top ten. The sample comes from a study of post-analysis software for immune sequencing data. Study-level information: Relapsing-remitting, secondary progressive and progressive-relapsing forms of multiple sclerosis all featured among disease courses.

Findings and limits, study-wide: Diversity measured as normalized Chao1 was significantly lower in multiple sclerosis patients than in controls. By F measure, samples from a shared preparation batch strongly co-clustered. Controls had lower frequencies than patients of about 5 TRBV segments, which included TRBV5-6, TRBV5-1 and TRBV20-1.

The V gene is TRBV20-1, the J gene TRBJ2-5; 12 nucleotides agree with TRBD2. The sample consisted of blood. The clonotype originates from a girl between 10 and 17 years old with multiple sclerosis. The CDR3 DNA follows: TGCAGTGCTACCGGGACTAGCGGGCTTATCGACAATGAGCAGTACTTC. Translating gives CSATGTSGLIDNEQYF.